These 29 T cell receptor beta chains were all obtained from the same sample, sequenced in a study of T cell responses to AZD1222 COVID-19 vaccine. Assay used: immunoSEQ multiplex PCR; TCRdb lists only in-frame clones, some missing. The sample consists of around 15,000 clones, under 85% of them appearing once. Sequenced material: peripheral blood, taken 28 days after the second AZD1222 dose. Every receptor here comes from an adult who received the AZD1222 COVID-19 vaccine.

This chain joins TRBV9 and TRBJ2-7; tentative D call: TRBD1 (6 bases). Trimming removed 2 bases at V and 4 bases at J, with 16 bases between. Germline CDR1 is SGDLS and CDR2 is YYNGEE. The CDR3 is 15 amino acids. The CDR3 DNA reads as TGTGCCAGCAGCGTGGACAGCAGCCAGAGATACGAGCAGTACTTC. Its translation: CASSVDSSQRYEQYF.

V usage is TRBV6-2 or TRBV6-3 and J usage is TRBJ2-7; 9 bases map to TRBD2. CDR1 MNHEY and CDR2 SVGEGT come from the germline V gene. This CDR3 is 14 amino acids long. V gave up 5 bases and J gave up 7 bases; unmatched junction bases: 9. Here the CDR3 reads CASSQPGLAGEQYF. CDR3 nucleotide sequence: TGTGCCAGCAGTCAACCGGGACTAGCAGGAGAGCAGTACTTC.

This chain uses TRBV6-4 with TRBJ2-1; 14 bases are shared with TRBD2. Germline V CDR1 and CDR2: MRHNA, SNTAGT. The CDR3 loop spans 16 amino acids. The V gene end was trimmed by 3 bases and the J gene end by 9 bases; junction bases not matched to a gene: 7. The CDR3 protein is CASSDLTSGRGSEQFF. The CDR3 coding sequence is TGTGCCAGCAGTGATTTGACTAGCGGGAGGGGCTCTGAGCAGTTCTTC.

The chain has TRBV7-3 and TRBJ1-5, with unresolved D. The length of the CDR3 is 14 residues. CDR1 SGHTA and CDR2 FQGTGA come from the germline V gene. V was shortened by 5 bases and J by 5 bases, with 13 bases between the two germline ends. CDR3 bases: TGTGCCAGCAGCCCCGACTCGGAGTATCAGCCCCAGCATTTT. Translating gives CASSPDSEYQPQHF.

The CDR3 region is CATTPLPGDRGLSGANVLTF. The CDR3, as DNA: TGTGCCACCACCCCCTTGCCAGGAGACAGGGGACTCTCTGGGGCCAACGTCCTGACTTTC. The chain has TRBV24-1 and TRBJ2-6; 8 bases map to TRBD1. Losses at the gene ends were 8 bases for V and 0 bases for J; bases not matched to a gene: 17. Germline V gives CDR1 KGHDR, CDR2 SFDVKD. The CDR3 sequence is 20 residues long.

This clone came up once. The chain joins TRBV7-8 to TRBJ1-5; D call uncertain. CDR3 length: 16 residues. Trimming removed 5 bases at V and 2 bases at J, with 16 bases between. Per the germline V gene, CDR1 is SGHVS and CDR2 is FQNEAQ. The CDR3 DNA is TGTGCCAGCAGCCCTAGCGCCGGTGGAGGCAATCAGCCCCAGCATTTT. Translated, it gives CASSPSAGGGNQPQHF.

The V gene is TRBV6-5, the J gene TRBJ2-7; D unresolved. Germline V lookup: CDR1 MNHEY, CDR2 SVGAGI. The CDR3 loop spans 15 amino acids. The V end was cut by 2 bases, the J end by 2 bases, with 13 bases between. CDR3 DNA: TGTGCCAGCAGTTACGGGGTAGTGGGGACCTACGAGCAGTACTTC. This sequence encodes CASSYGVVGTYEQYF.

The V call is TRBV5-5, the J call TRBJ2-7; D is possibly TRBD1 or TRBD2 (5 bases each). V was shortened by 3 bases and J by 3 bases, with 13 bases between the two germline ends. The germline gives CDR1 SGHKS, CDR2 YYEKEE (reference sequence). The CDR3 sequence is 14 residues long. The CDR3 sequence: CASSSRDGDYEQYF. Written as DNA, the CDR3 is TGTGCCAGCAGCTCCCGGGACGGAGACTACGAGCAGTACTTC.

The chain is built from TRBV19 and TRBJ1-1, with TRBD1 identical over 9 bases. V lost 5 bases and J lost 4; bases outside the gene matches: 8. Germline lookup yields CDR1 LNHDA and CDR2 SQIVND (reference sequence). The CDR3 extends over 15 amino acids. The CDR3 sequence: CASSGTGRGGTEAFF. CDR3 DNA sequence: TGTGCCAGTAGTGGGACAGGGCGAGGGGGCACTGAAGCTTTCTTT.

V gene TRBV6-2 or TRBV6-3 combines with J gene TRBJ1-2; unclear D gene. V was cut by 0 bases and J by 6 bases, with 17 bases left in between. The CDR3 length is 16 residues. The germline V gene encodes CDR1 MNHEY and CDR2 SVGEGT. The CDR3 sequence: CASSYSMAGGSDGYTF. CDR3 nucleotide sequence: TGTGCCAGCAGTTACTCGATGGCAGGTGGGAGTGATGGCTACACCTTC.

This clone was recorded a few times. The chain joins TRBV11-2 to TRBJ2-7, with a possible D match to TRBD1 (6 bases). Between the trimmed V and J ends, which lost 2 bases and 7 bases, there was a span of 9 bases. The CDR3 loop spans 12 amino acids. The germline V gene has CDR1 SGHAT and CDR2 FQNNGV. The CDR3 here is CASSLLRGEQYF. The CDR3 DNA follows: TGTGCCAGCAGCTTACTCAGGGGTGAGCAGTACTTC.

The chain uses TRBV6-5 and TRBJ2-7; D is perhaps TRBD2 (5 bases). The V gene's germline CDR1 is MNHEY and CDR2 SVGAGI. The CDR3 has 13 residues. Trimming took 7 bases from V and 7 from J, leaving 17 bases between them. Here the CDR3 DNA reads TGTGCCAGCAAGTTAGCGACGCTGGGGGAGCAGTACTTC. As protein: CASKLATLGEQYF.

V and J are TRBV27 and TRBJ2-7, with a weak D call TRBD1 (6 bases). Germline V gene lookup returns CDR1 MNHEY and CDR2 SMNVEV (reference sequence). V was pared by 3 bases and J by 0 bases, with 9 bases between. The CDR3 consists of 14 residues. The CDR3 is CASSFTGSSYEQYF. Written as DNA, the CDR3 is TGTGCCAGCAGTTTTACAGGGAGCTCCTACGAGCAGTACTTC.

The V call is TRBV28, the J call TRBJ1-5; D gene uncertain. Between the trimmed V and J ends, which lost 7 bases and 3 bases, there was a span of 16 bases. This CDR3 has 15 residues. Germline V CDR1 and CDR2: MDHEN, SYDVKM. The CDR3 nucleotides are TGTGCCAGCAAGGGTCGGATACCCTTCAATCAGCCCCAGCATTTT. Its translation is CASKGRIPFNQPQHF.

The chain is built from TRBV15 and TRBJ2-7; D not certain. Trimming stripped 1 base from V and 11 bases from J, with 12 bases between. Germline assignment: CDR1 LNHNV and CDR2 YYDKDF (reference sequence). The CDR3 contains 12 residues. For the CDR3, the DNA is TGTGCCACCAGCAGAGGCTCTGAATTTAAGTACTTC. This codes for CATSRGSEFKYF.

This clone was seen a single time. The gene calls are TRBV27 and TRBJ1-2; D is perhaps TRBD1 (6 bases). CDR1 is MNHEY and CDR2 is SMNVEV in the germline V gene (reference sequence). V was clipped by 6 bases and J by 1 base, with 15 bases between them. The CDR3 runs to 15 residues. The CDR3 loop reads CASSLKGGSNYGYTF. Written as DNA, the CDR3 is TGTGCCAGCAGCTTAAAAGGGGGTAGTAACTATGGCTACACCTTC.

The J gene is TRBJ2-1, the V gene TRBV7-3; D unclear. The germline gives CDR1 SGHTA, CDR2 FQGTGA. V shed 5 bases and J shed 0 bases, with 14 bases lying between them. The CDR3 length is 16 residues. The CDR3 reads CASSPTRLSSYNEQFF. Here the CDR3 DNA reads TGTGCCAGCAGCCCGACAAGACTGAGCTCCTACAATGAGCAGTTCTTC.

This clone has more than one count but fewer than ten. V usage is TRBV4-3 and J usage is TRBJ2-7; TRBD2 aligns across 7 bases. J lost 3 bases, V lost 3 bases, and 8 bases had no gene match. The CDR3 has 15 residues. From germline, CDR1 is LGHNA and CDR2 YSLEER. The CDR3 DNA sequence: TGCGCCAGCAGCCACGGGGAGGGCGGGAGCTACGAGCAGTACTTC. Its protein product is CASSHGEGGSYEQYF.

CDR3 nucleotide sequence: TGTGCCAGCAGCCAAGGACGGATCAATCAGCCCCAGCATTTT. Amino acid sequence: CASSQGRINQPQHF. The genes are TRBV5-5 and TRBJ1-5, with no clear D. Trimming shortened V by 4 bases and J by 3 bases, and 11 bases separated the two germline ends. The CDR3 length is 14 residues. CDR1 and CDR2 (germline): SGHKS, YYEKEE (reference sequence). The entire variable domain, with the rest obtained from reference TRBV5-5 and TRBJ1-5, is as follows: DAGVTQSPTHLIKTRGQQVTLRCSPISGHKSVSWYQQVLGQGPQFIFQYYEKEERGRGNFPDRFSARQFPNYSSELNVNALLLGDSALYLCASSQGRINQPQHFGDGTRLSIL.

A single count supports this clone. The gene calls are TRBV6-6 and TRBJ2-5, with TRBD2 identical over 8 bases. After removal of 5 bases from V and 4 bases from J, the junction contained 9 bases not matched to a gene. CDR3 length: 15 amino acids. Per germline, CDR1 MNHNY and CDR2 SVGAGI (reference sequence). The CDR3 here is CASSVSGTSGETQYF. In nucleotides, the CDR3 is TGTGCCAGCAGTGTTAGCGGGACCTCCGGAGAGACCCAGTACTTC.

This clone was recorded only once. The rearrangement uses TRBV15 and TRBJ2-7; perhaps TRBD2 as D (6 bases). The V and J ends lost 1 base and 4 bases respectively, with 8 bases between them. CDR1 is LNHNV and CDR2 is YYDKDF in the germline V gene (reference sequence). The CDR3 extends over 13 amino acids. The CDR3 is CATSRVGSYEQYF. CDR3 nucleotide sequence: TGTGCCACCAGCAGAGTCGGGAGTTACGAGCAGTACTTC.

This clone was detected only once. The chain employs TRBV12-5 and TRBJ2-7; D is undetermined. V lost 5 bases, J lost 7 bases, and 12 bases lay in between. Germline V gene sequence: CDR1 LGHNT, CDR2 FRNRAP. CDR3 length equals 12 residues. CDR3 in amino acids: CASGLGSTEQYF. The CDR3 DNA reads TGTGCTAGTGGTCTCGGGTCCACGGAGCAGTACTTC. Based on the CDR3 plus reference TRBV12-5 and TRBJ2-7, the full variable domain is DARVTQTPRHKVTEMGQEVTMRCQPILGHNTVFWYRQTMMQGLELLAYFRNRAPLDDSGMPKDRFSAEMPDATLATLKIQPSEPRDSAVYFCASGLGSTEQYFGPGTRLTVT.

DNA for the CDR3: TGTGCCAGCAGCTCGACGACAGTTACGAACACCGGGGAGCTGTTTTTT. Translated, it gives CASSSTTVTNTGELFF. The chain uses TRBV7-2 and TRBJ2-2, with D maybe TRBD1 (5 bases). The CDR3 is 16 residues long. Germline V gene data show CDR1 as SGHTA and CDR2 as FQGNSA. Trimming took 4 bases from V and 0 from J, leaving 12 bases between them.

This clone was recorded only once. This chain connects TRBV19 to TRBJ1-1; D call uncertain. V was clipped by 6 bases and J by 0 bases, with 14 bases between them. This CDR3 is built from 15 residues. The germline CDR1 and CDR2 sequences are LNHDA and SQIVND (reference sequence). This CDR3 reads CASRPDGVMNTEAFF. The CDR3 DNA sequence: TGTGCCAGTAGACCCGATGGGGTTATGAACACTGAAGCTTTCTTT.

The rearrangement links TRBV19 to TRBJ2-7, with TRBD2 as a possible D gene (5 bases). This CDR3 region has 15 residues. V dropped 4 bases and J dropped 2 bases, with 15 bases sitting between them. Per the germline V gene, CDR1 is LNHDA and CDR2 is SQIVND (reference sequence). The chain's CDR3 is CASSRSGSPTYEQYF. The CDR3 DNA reads as TGTGCCAGTAGTAGAAGCGGCAGCCCAACCTACGAGCAGTACTTC.

The chain joins TRBV30 to TRBJ2-3, with D maybe TRBD2 (6 bases). Trimming stripped 1 base from V and 4 bases from J, with 12 bases between. Germline CDR1 is GTSNPN and CDR2 is SVGIG (reference sequence). This CDR3 has 14 residues. The CDR3: CAWSGGVAADTQYF. CDR3 DNA: TGTGCCTGGAGTGGGGGGGTAGCGGCAGATACGCAGTATTTT.

This clone was detected only once. The rearrangement joins TRBV5-6 to TRBJ1-1; D is unresolved. Germline lookup yields CDR1 SGHDT and CDR2 YYEEEE. CDR3 length: 14 residues. V was trimmed by 4 bases and J by 1 base, leaving 11 bases between them. CDR3: CASSLPSQNTEAFF. The DNA of the CDR3 is TGTGCCAGCAGCCTACCTAGTCAGAACACTGAAGCTTTCTTT.

The DNA for the CDR3 is TGTGCCAGCGCAATAGACAATCAGCCCCAGCATTTT. Translated, it gives CASAIDNQPQHF. The chain employs TRBV6-6 and TRBJ1-5; D ambiguous. Germline V gene lookup returns CDR1 MNHNY and CDR2 SVGAGI (reference sequence). The CDR3 consists of 12 residues. The ends were cut back, 8 bases at V and 3 bases at J, with 8 bases in the middle.

The chain employs TRBV4-1 and TRBJ2-1; D is ambiguous. Deletions cut 1 base from V and 0 bases from J, with 10 bases between. Per the germline V gene, CDR1 is MGHRA and CDR2 is YSYEKL. This CDR3 has 16 amino acids. DNA of the CDR3: TGCGCCAGCAGCCAAGCCGCCCCTTCCTCCTACAATGAGCAGTTCTTC. The encoded protein is CASSQAAPSSYNEQFF.